This T cell receptor beta chain was documented in a study of CD8 T cells in ankylosing spondylitis. Study-wide results and caveats: CD8+ cells made up the disease-linked clones, which were relatively rare in peripheral blood.

From germline, CDR1 is DFQATT and CDR2 SNEGSKA (reference sequence). Losses at the gene ends were 4 bases for V and 0 bases for J; bases not matched to a gene: 11. CDR3 length: 16 amino acids. Comments on this clonotype: Its antigen is not identified.

In making TCR beta libraries, quantitative 5'-RACE with molecular barcodes was used. One entry per CDR3 protein, called by TCRdb with MiXCR from the 5' RACE reads. The data contain around 230,000 distinct CDR3 sequences, approximately 9% of them singletons. The sample was blood, either unsorted or a sorted T cell fraction (not recorded which). This chain uses TRBV20-1 with TRBJ2-5; 7 positions agree with TRBD1. The origin of this receptor is a male donor with ankylosing spondylitis or in good health (not recorded which). The DNA of the CDR3 is TGCAGTGCTAAACCTTGGACAGGCACGTACCAAGAGACCCAGTACTTC. Translating gives CSAKPWTGTYQETQYF.